This T cell receptor beta chain was identified during a study of human T cells and chemical hapten exposure. General study results and limits: As the donors had alopecia, their immune response may differ from healthy people's.

Germline assignment: CDR1 LNHDA and CDR2 SQIVND (reference sequence). This CDR3 has 10 residues. With 6 bases removed from V and 6 bases from J, the gap between germline ends came to 5 bases. Time point: patch test 2, 6 weeks after DPC sensitization. Noted treatment: therapeutic diphenylcyclopropenone sensitization with weekly scalp DPC. The donor pool consisted of alopecia patients aged 18 to 70 years, considered suitable for DPC. This clonotype was seen a handful of times. The antigen remains undetermined. One entry per CDR3 protein, called by TCRdb with MiXCR from the RACE reads. In the table there are about 70,000 distinct CDR3 sequences, about 8% of which are singletons.

The rearrangement uses TRBV19 and TRBJ1-2; D not resolved. The material was whole blood, obtained in connection with sensitization to the hapten diphenylcyclopropenone (DPC). The TCR was taken from a woman aged 50 to 60 with alopecia areata. Some clones in this sample may be carry-over from other donors' samples. The chain's CDR3 is CASRANGYTF. The CDR3 nucleotides are TGTGCCAGTAGAGCTAATGGCTACACCTTC. The entire variable domain, with the rest obtained from reference TRBV19 and TRBJ1-2, is as follows: DGGITQSPKYLFRKEGQNVTLSCEQNLNHDAMYWYRQDPGQGLRLIYYSQIVNDFQKGDIAEGYSVSREKKESFPLTVTSAQKNPTAFYLCASRANGYTFGSGTRLTVV.